This T cell receptor (beta chain) was sequenced in a study of early T cells in non-severe SARS-CoV-2 infection. About the study: Bulk RNA taken from unsorted whole blood was sequenced, leaving chains unpaired.

The table lists this clonotype with many counts. The antigen is undetermined. Unique molecular identifiers tagged individual cDNA molecules. From the 5' RACE reads, TCRdb called clonotypes with MiXCR, one entry per CDR3 protein. The sample yields tens of thousands of distinct CDR3 sequences, over 9.5% seen once. CDR3 length: 15 residues. Trimming pared 1 base from V and 3 bases from J, leaving 10 bases between. Germline CDR1 and CDR2: LNHNV and YYDKDF (reference sequence). Study observations and caveats: Sequences matched to VDJdb favored anti-spike CD8 responses, while private and CD4 specificities were missed.

This clonotype was sampled from an adult who was a healthcare worker with PCR-confirmed SARS-CoV-2 infection or an uninfected control (not recorded which). The J gene is TRBJ1-5, the V gene TRBV15; D gene uncertain. The sample consisted of whole blood. This chain's CDR3 is CATSRVGINNQPQHF. The CDR3 nucleotides are TGTGCCACCAGCAGAGTGGGCATTAACAATCAGCCCCAGCATTTT. Combining the CDR3 with reference TRBV15 and TRBJ1-5 gives the whole variable domain DAMVIQNPRYQVTQFGKPVTLSCSQTLNHNVMYWYQQKSSQAPKLLFHYYDKDFNNEADTPDNFQSRRPNTSFCFLDIRSPGLGDTAMYLCATSRVGINNQPQHFGDGTRLSIL.